This T cell receptor beta chain was observed in a study of cytomegalovirus exposure and HLA in healthy donors (dated by TCRdb to 2017 to 2019). In terms of the full investigation: An earlier analysis of approximately 640 of the donors reported approximately 300 Gb of sequence data and 117 million unique TCR beta sequences from some 180 million T cells. To decide whether each TCR beta V gene segment behaved as functional or pseudogenic, an earlier analysis of approximately 600 of the donors relied on high-throughput TCR beta sequencing. Donor age, sex, ethnicity and CMV serostatus were collected together with the repertoire data. Four or five DR-DQ haplotypes were handled as single units for association and clustering because linkage in the cohort was strong. In a later genetic analysis, genome-wide SNP genotypes for about three fifths of the roughly 670 donors were used, and that subset was treated as a discovery cohort. All discovery cohort repertoires had been generated using a single sequencing platform. Of the 398 genotyped donors, 65% to 90% fell in the genetic ancestry cluster associated with self-reported Caucasian donors. A later analysis re-examined previously published TCR beta repertoires from more than 550 donors and added high-resolution HLA genotyping to investigate patterns of TCR occurrence. On average, 235,054 unique TCR beta nucleotide sequences were sequenced per donor among a few hundred genotyped donors of the cohort, with 15% to 20% of those sequences being non-productive. Typing coverage varied by locus: about 620-640 donors for A, B, C, DRB1 and DQB1; roughly 520 for DQA1; over 600 for DPA1; around 450 for DPB1. Both class I and class II loci were covered by HLA typing, at four-digit resolution. The later analysis used no new phenotypic data to find candidate immune exposures, relying instead on TCR beta sequences and their occurrence across donors. High-throughput TCR immunosequencing, statistical association of individual TCRs with disease status, and machine learning were combined to predict cytomegalovirus infection status. An early release that covered several hundred HLA-typed donors contained approximately 300 gigabases of sequencing data and tens of millions of unique TCR sequences. Along with the roughly 700-subject first cohort, a separate validation cohort of over a hundred different subjects was used. The study aimed to test whether signatures of past pathogen exposure could be identified by cataloging public T cell receptors. The T cell repertoires of some 670 subjects were profiled by immunosequencing and related to cytomegalovirus serostatus. The full study reports these points: Because counts were too low, seventeen rarely observed V segments, including chromosome 9 orphons, were excluded from the earlier analysis of around 640 of the donors. According to a later analysis, parvovirus B19, influenza, CMV and Epstein-Barr virus appeared linked to several top co-occurrence clusters. Compared with equally common non-associated chains, HLA-associated TCR beta chains in a later analysis were more clonally expanded and had lower generation probabilities. In a later genetic analysis, a missense DCLRE1C variant was associated with V-gene and J-gene trimming of TCR beta chains, and the association was replicated in an independent cohort. Most CMV-associated TCR beta chains appeared to be HLA-restricted in a later analysis, and the HLA associations seemed to be driven largely by CMV exposure. A cluster of highly shared sequence variants was judged likely to represent a technical artifact of the sequencing pipeline. A later genetic analysis reported fewer N-insertions in productive TCRs among donors in an Asian-associated ancestry cluster than the approximately 700-donor mean. In a later analysis, TCR association rates were found to vary across HLA loci, with the most associated TCRs seen for DRB1 alleles and the fewest for HLA-C alleles. Most TCR sequences were observed very rarely across donors, whereas some public TCRs were present in many individuals. A later analysis associated 15,000 to 20,000 TCR beta sequences with specific HLA alleles at a false discovery rate of 0.05. Sequencing depth was assumed to be roughly uniform across donors in the presence/absence analyses, though that assumption may not hold. Only TCR beta chains were sequenced in this cohort, and the absence of alpha or paired-chain data limited detectable features. The authors suggested that the approach could potentially be generalized to other disease states and immunological phenotypes. Because HLA typing was missing for some donors at each locus, association tests included only the typed subset. The 87-base-pair reads could not distinguish some IMGT-functional V segments, including TRBV6-2 and TRBV6-3, so those segments were excluded. In both the original and validation cohorts, the classifier was reported to diagnose cytomegalovirus status with high specificity and sensitivity. A further reported finding was that TCR beta sequences accurately predicted the HLA-A and HLA-B alleles for most subjects in the first cohort. Strong co-occurrence of HLA alleles, especially DR and DQ, made assigning TCR associations to individual alleles difficult. Correlated functional status among segregating V segments might reflect linkage disequilibrium, but an unknown experimental factor could not be ruled out. CMV serostatus was the only immune exposure information available for the cohort. Three of the identified cytomegalovirus-associated TCR beta chains were confirmed in vitro to be specific for cytomegalovirus antigens. In an earlier analysis of around 500 of the donors, most TCR beta V segments appeared in productive rearrangements about 90% or about 30% of the time, broadly matching IMGT annotations. The study gave a list of some 150 TCR beta chains associated with cytomegalovirus.

The CDR3 runs 15 residues from the cysteine to the phenylalanine. Here the CDR3 DNA is all that survives: 45 bases in frame from base 1. The germline V and J ends show losses of 7 bases and 3 bases respectively, and no gene match explains 8 bases of the junction. For CDR1 and CDR2, the germline V gene (reference sequence) lists MNHEY and SMNVEV. In total, roughly 710 healthy bone marrow donors made up the cohort. Cohort members were all nominally healthy when sampled, although unrecorded immune exposures were likely present. The donor was CMV seronegative and belonged to the group of approximately 320 seronegative cohort members. Each donor provided a peripheral blood sample, and peripheral blood mononuclear cells were used for TCR beta sequencing. Genomic DNA was extracted from the blood cell samples with the Qiagen DNeasy Blood Extraction Kit. As to this clone: It lacks a known antigen. The sample holds no much larger clone one base away, and base qualities are not on file.

Library creation used the immunoSEQ multiplex PCR assay. A mixture of 60 forward primers for TCR Vbeta segments and 13 reverse primers for TCR Jbeta segments was used in the multiplex PCR. The CDR3 region of rearranged TCR beta genes was amplified from genomic DNA with a multiplex PCR assay. Amplified TCR beta libraries were sequenced as 87-base-pair reads on the Illumina HiSeq System. The authors processed their data as follows. Across the 600 to 700 repertoires, a later analysis counted tens of millions of unique TCR beta chains, 9 million to 14 million of which were shared by at least two donors. Raw reads were error-corrected and collapsed into unique sequences with a nearest-neighbor algorithm that merged closely related sequences to remove PCR and sequencing errors. To assign V, D and J gene segments, CDR3 sequences were aligned to IMGT reference sequences. For a sequence to be retained, at least a six-nucleotide match to both a V gene segment and a J gene segment was required. A rearrangement was called productive if the CDR3 had no stop codons and remained in frame with V and J, and every other rearrangement was called non-productive. CDR3 was defined according to IMGT convention as the region running from the second conserved V-encoded cysteine to the conserved J-encoded phenylalanine. In an earlier analysis of more than 550 of the donors, sequences lacking an unambiguous match to a single V gene segment were excluded. In an earlier analysis of a few hundred of the donors, V segments were called functional above 56.7% productive rearrangements and were called segregating when the between-donor standard deviation exceeded 5%. A statistical classification framework was built to diagnose cytomegalovirus status from the catalog of TCR beta chain sequences. In a later analysis, TCR nucleotide sequences were compared against IMGT/GENE-DB human TR gene sequences so that V and J genes could be assigned. In a later analysis, CDR3 sequences and most-parsimonious VDJ recombination scenarios were assigned using the TCRdist pipeline. In a later analysis, each TCR beta chain was defined by its CDR3 amino acid sequence together with its V-gene family, and reads without a unique V-gene family were excluded. In a later analysis, fewer than 650 highly shared, low-generation-probability nucleotide sequences were removed to address suspected cross-contamination and a sequencing artifact. For each public chain, a later analysis derived a clonal expansion index from normalized ranks of inferred template counts within each repertoire. A later analysis computed generation probabilities with a VDJ recombination model fitted to out-of-frame rearrangements, and checked the results against IGoR. Hypergeometric tests were used in a later analysis to score TCR-TCR, TCR-HLA and TCR-CMV co-occurrence, with a repertoire-size bias correction applied to the TCR pairs. A later analysis estimated false discovery rates by permuting HLA or CMV assignments 20 times. In a later analysis, co-occurring TCRs were grouped with DBSCAN, and TCRdist sequence similarity was added when clustering was performed within HLA-allele-positive subsets. Repertoires with fewer than 30,000 or more than 120,000 public chains were left out of co-occurrence clustering, as were about 5 repertoires with anomalous nucleotide sharing. The immuneACCESS repertoire file appears here via TCRdb, limited to in-frame rearrangements. These files lack a portion of the clones; in checked studies, under half of the deficit traces to unresolved V genes, and the cause of the others is not known. Clone size and V and J calls were adopted from that table, with D and trimming inferred from the DNA. The sample table contains roughly 200,000 clones; only one count was recorded for roughly 80% of them. The leading ten clones occupy roughly 2.5% of the sample.

The TCR was taken from a woman in her forties in good health and CMV-seronegative. The sample taken for sequencing was PBMCs. This sequence uses TRBV27 and TRBJ2-2; TRBD1 matches 7 bases in the middle. Here is the DNA: TGTGCCAGCACCTCCTTGGGACAGTACACCGGGGAGCTGTTTTTT. Its coded protein is CASTSLGQYTGELFF.